The T cell receptor (beta chain) under discussion was sequenced for a study of spatial heterogeneity in lung cancer. Study-wide context: As counted in raw reads, each unique TCR and UMI combination appeared more than ten times on average.

A distinct unique molecular identifier was carried by each TCR cDNA molecule. TCRdb passed the 5' RACE reads through MiXCR, listing each CDR3 protein once. The data contain approximately 3,300 distinct CDR3 sequences, approximately 3.5% of them singletons. V lost 0 bases to trimming and J lost 12 bases, with 10 bases between them. CDR3 length: 13 residues. Germline V gene data show CDR1 as KGHDR and CDR2 as SFDVKD. As to time point: sample taken at primary tumor resection. Samples were donated by 72 untreated early-stage non-small cell lung cancer patients. At least ten counts were recorded for this clonotype. Little can be read into the size of this beta chain, an off-target read in a library designed for alpha chains.

The input for sequencing was lung tissue, taken at surgery. The sequence derives from a human donor with early-stage non-small cell lung cancer. This rearrangement joins TRBV24-1 to TRBJ2-2, with D possibly being TRBD1 (6 bases). Here the CDR3 reads CATSDLTTGKLFF. The CDR3 DNA reads as TGTGCCACCAGTGATTTGACAACAGGGAAGCTGTTTTTT.